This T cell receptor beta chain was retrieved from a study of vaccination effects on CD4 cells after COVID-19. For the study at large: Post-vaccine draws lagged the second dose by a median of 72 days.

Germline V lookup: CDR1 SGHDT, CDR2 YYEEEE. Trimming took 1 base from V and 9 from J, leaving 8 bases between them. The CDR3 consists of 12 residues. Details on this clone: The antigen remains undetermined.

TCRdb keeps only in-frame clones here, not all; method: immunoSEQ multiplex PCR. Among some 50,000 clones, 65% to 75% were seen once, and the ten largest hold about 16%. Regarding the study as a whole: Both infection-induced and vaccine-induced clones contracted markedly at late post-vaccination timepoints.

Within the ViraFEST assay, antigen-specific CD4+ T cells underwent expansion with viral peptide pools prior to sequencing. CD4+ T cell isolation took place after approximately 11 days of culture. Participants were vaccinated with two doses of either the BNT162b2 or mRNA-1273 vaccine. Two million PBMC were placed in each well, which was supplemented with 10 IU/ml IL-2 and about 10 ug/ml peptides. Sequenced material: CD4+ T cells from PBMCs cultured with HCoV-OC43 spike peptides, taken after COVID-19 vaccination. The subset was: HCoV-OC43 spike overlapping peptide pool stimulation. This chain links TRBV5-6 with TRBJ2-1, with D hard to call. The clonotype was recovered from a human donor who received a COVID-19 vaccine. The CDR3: CASSLSWSEQFF. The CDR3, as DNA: TGTGCCAGCAGCTTGAGTTGGAGTGAGCAGTTCTTC.